The 31 T cell receptor beta chains given below trace back to one sample, sequenced in a study of shared clonotypes between healthy human individuals. Here immunoSEQ multiplex PCR was the method, and the copy in TCRdb shows in-frame clones only, minus some. The sample has around 88,000 clones; about 68% are singletons. Sample: memory CD8+ T cells sorted from blood. The sample's subset: CD45RO+ cells pooled with CCR7-negative TemRA cells. Receptors were obtained from a man aged 25-40 years in good health.

The chain recombines TRBV5-1 with TRBJ2-2; D is uncertain. Trimming removed 2 bases from V and 4 bases from J, with 9 bases in between. The germline gives CDR1 SGHRS, CDR2 YFSETQ. This CDR3 has 14 residues. The CDR3 DNA is TGCGCCAGCAGCTTAGACCCGACCACCGGGGAGCTGTTTTTT. Its protein product is CASSLDPTTGELFF.

The V gene is TRBV7-9, the J gene TRBJ2-5, with D possibly matching TRBD2 (5 bases). Trimming removed 8 bases at V and 4 bases at J, with 14 bases between. Germline assignment: CDR1 SEHNR and CDR2 FQNEAQ (reference sequence). The CDR3 extends over 13 amino acids. Written as DNA, the CDR3 is TGTGCCAGCGAGAGGGTCGGGGTAGAGACCCAGTACTTC. Protein: CASERVGVETQYF.

This clone was detected only a few times. The chain joins TRBV30 to TRBJ2-2; possibly TRBD1 for D (5 bases). Germline CDR1 reads GTSNPN; CDR2 reads SVGIG (reference sequence). Trimming took 4 bases from V and 0 from J, leaving 9 bases between them. The CDR3 is made up of 14 amino acids. The CDR3 DNA follows: TGTGCCTGGAAGGCGGACACGAACACCGGGGAGCTGTTTTTT. Amino acids: CAWKADTNTGELFF.

This clone occurred a few times. The chain combines TRBV14 with TRBJ2-7; 7 bases are shared with TRBD1. The V gene end was trimmed by 1 base and the J gene end by 3 bases; junction bases not matched to a gene: 3. The CDR3 has 14 residues. Germline CDR1 SGHDN, CDR2 FVKESK. The CDR3 DNA follows: TGTGCCAGCAGCCAAGGGGACAGACTCTACGAGCAGTACTTC. Residues: CASSQGDRLYEQYF.

The chain links TRBV28 to TRBJ2-7; TRBD1 agrees at 9 bases. Trimming removed 5 bases from V and 7 bases from J; junction bases left unmatched: 9. Germline loops: CDR1 MDHEN, CDR2 SYDVKM. This CDR3 is 14 amino acids long. The DNA for the CDR3 is TGTGCCAGCAGTATCGGGACAGGGTTAGGAGAGCAGTACTTC. Its translation is CASSIGTGLGEQYF.

The chain has TRBV19 and TRBJ2-1, with 7 bases lining up with TRBD1. This CDR3 is built from 15 residues. Trimming cost V 2 bases and J 7 bases; bases outside gene matches: 8. The germline gives CDR1 LNHDA, CDR2 SQIVND (reference sequence). CDR3 sequence: CASSIWSGGWNEQFF. As DNA, the CDR3 is TGTGCCAGTAGTATATGGTCAGGGGGTTGGAATGAGCAGTTCTTC.

The V gene is TRBV11-2, the J gene TRBJ2-7; D ambiguous. The length of the CDR3 is 14 residues. Germline values: CDR1 SGHAT, CDR2 FQNNGV. Trimming cost V 3 bases and J 1 base, with 10 bases left between them. The CDR3 spells CASSFQSVSYEQYF. The CDR3 bases are TGTGCCAGCAGCTTTCAGAGCGTTTCCTACGAGCAGTACTTC.

This clone appeared a few times. This chain connects TRBV28 to TRBJ2-1, with 11 bases fitting TRBD2. After removal of 3 bases from V and 7 bases from J, the junction contained 17 bases not matched to a gene. The CDR3 has 19 residues. Germline V CDR1 and CDR2: MDHEN, SYDVKM. The CDR3 loop is CASSFVGLAGKERPNEQFF. The DNA of the CDR3 is TGTGCCAGCAGTTTTGTAGGACTAGCGGGTAAAGAAAGACCGAATGAGCAGTTCTTC. Combining the CDR3 with reference TRBV28 and TRBJ2-1 gives the whole variable domain DVKVTQSSRYLVKRTGEKVFLECVQDMDHENMFWYRQDPGLGLRLIYFSYDVKMKEKGDIPEGYSVSREKKERFSLILESASTNQTSMYLCASSFVGLAGKERPNEQFFGPGTRLTVL.

The rearrangement links TRBV2 to TRBJ2-1; 15 bases fit TRBD2. Germline lookup yields CDR1 SNHLY and CDR2 FYNNEI. V lost 6 bases, J lost 0 bases, and 0 bases stayed unmatched. This CDR3 has 16 amino acids. The CDR3 spells CASRGLAGGSYNEQFF. Here the CDR3 DNA reads TGTGCCAGCAGGGGACTAGCGGGAGGCTCCTACAATGAGCAGTTCTTC.

The chain has TRBV19 and TRBJ1-1; 10 positions agree with TRBD1. CDR1 and CDR2 (germline): LNHDA, SQIVND (reference sequence). The length of the CDR3 is 14 residues. Unmatched junction bases numbered 3, after V lost 5 bases and J lost 3 bases. For the CDR3, the DNA is TGTGCCAGTAGTCCGGGACAGGGGTACACTGAAGCTTTCTTT. This gives the protein CASSPGQGYTEAFF.

J is TRBJ2-1 and V is TRBV10-3; 11 positions agree with TRBD2. This CDR3 region has 14 residues. CDR1 and CDR2 (germline): ENHRY, SYGVKD. The junction had 6 bases not matched to a gene; V was cut back by 10 bases and J by 4 bases. CDR3 DNA: TGTGCCAGTAAAACTAGCGGGGGTTACAATGAGCAGTTCTTC. Amino acid sequence: CASKTSGGYNEQFF.

V is TRBV4-3 and J is TRBJ1-2, with a weak D call TRBD1 (5 bases). CDR1 LGHNA and CDR2 YSLEER come from the germline V gene. Trimming pared 0 bases from V and 1 base from J, leaving 9 bases between. The CDR3 loop spans 15 amino acids. In nucleotides, the CDR3 is TGCGCCAGCAGCCAAGAACAGGAGATTAACTATGGCTACACCTTC. This gives the protein CASSQEQEINYGYTF.

This clone was recorded many times. The same CDR3 is also encoded by other DNA sequences in this sample. The J gene is TRBJ1-5, the V gene TRBV11-2; no clear D. Between the trimmed V and J ends, which lost 0 bases and 0 bases, there was a span of 6 bases. CDR3 length: 15 residues. Looked up from germline, CDR1 is SGHAT and CDR2 is FQNNGV. CDR3 in amino acids: CASSLDSGSNQPQHF. The CDR3 nucleotides are TGTGCCAGCAGCTTAGATTCGGGTAGCAATCAGCCCCAGCATTTT.

This clone showed up just a few times. V is TRBV28 and J is TRBJ2-7; 8 bases match TRBD2. Germline V gene sequence: CDR1 MDHEN, CDR2 SYDVKM. This CDR3 comprises 10 residues. This chain's CDR3 is CGAGGPEQYF. Here the CDR3 DNA reads TGTGGCGCGGGGGGCCCCGAGCAGTACTTC.

This clone was found a few times. The CDR3 is CASSDRLAGGLRQFF. In nucleotides, the CDR3 is TGTGCCAGCAGCGATAGACTAGCGGGAGGGCTAAGGCAGTTCTTC. The J gene is TRBJ2-1, the V gene TRBV5-6; 14 positions match TRBD2. Germline V CDR1 and CDR2: SGHDT, YYEEEE. CDR3 length: 15 residues. The junction had 9 bases not matched to a gene; V was cut back by 4 bases and J by 12 bases. Supplemented by reference TRBV5-6 and TRBJ2-1, the full variable domain reads DAGVTQSPTHLIKTRGQQVTLRCSPKSGHDTVSWYQQALGQGPQFIFQYYEEEERQRGNFPDRFSGHQFPNYSSELNVNALLLGDSALYLCASSDRLAGGLRQFFGPGTRLTVL.

The chain joins TRBV7-2 to TRBJ2-7; possibly TRBD2 for D (6 bases). V lost 1 base to trimming and J lost 5 bases, with 15 bases between them. Per germline, CDR1 SGHTA and CDR2 FQGNSA. The CDR3 sequence is 15 residues long. The CDR3 DNA reads as TGTGCCAGCAGCTTAGGCCCGGGAGTGGGGAACGAGCAGTACTTC. Translated: CASSLGPGVGNEQYF.

The chain uses TRBV7-2 and TRBJ2-7; D is ambiguous. Deletions cut 2 bases from V and 4 bases from J, with 12 bases between. CDR1 is SGHTA and CDR2 is FQGNSA in the germline V gene. The CDR3 is 14 residues long. As DNA, the CDR3 is TGTGCCAGCAGCTTAAAGGACCCCAGTTACGAGCAGTACTTC. Amino acid sequence: CASSLKDPSYEQYF.

This clone was observed a few times. The rearrangement links TRBV5-1 to TRBJ2-5; tentatively, D is TRBD1 (6 bases). The length of the CDR3 is 14 residues. Looked up from germline, CDR1 is SGHRS and CDR2 is YFSETQ. V was shortened by 3 bases and J by 5 bases, with 14 bases between the two germline ends. The DNA of the CDR3 is TGCGCCAGCAGCTCGTGGGGGCTCGGGGAGACCCAGTACTTC. Amino acid sequence: CASSSWGLGETQYF.

V and J are TRBV10-3 and TRBJ2-5; TRBD2 matches 14 bases. Germline V gene data show CDR1 as ENHRY and CDR2 as SYGVKD. The CDR3 is 18 amino acids. The ends lost 5 bases at V and 4 bases at J; junction bases unmatched: 12. CDR3 coding DNA: TGTGCCATCAGTCCGGGACTAGCGGGAGTAGAAGGGAGAGAGACCCAGTACTTC. Protein product: CAISPGLAGVEGRETQYF.

This clone was seen a single time. This chain uses TRBV18 with TRBJ2-7; 8 bases fit TRBD2. This CDR3 spans 18 amino acids. V was clipped by 4 bases and J by 0 bases; unmatched bases: 14. Germline V gene lookup returns CDR1 KGHSH and CDR2 LQKENI. This CDR3 reads CASSRGTGGQALSYEQYF. Written as DNA, the CDR3 is TGTGCCAGCTCACGCGGGACGGGGGGGCAGGCCCTCTCCTACGAGCAGTACTTC. The full variable domain, with the rest looked up from reference TRBV18 and TRBJ2-7, is NAGVMQNPRHLVRRRGQEARLRCSPMKGHSHVYWYRQLPEEGLKFMVYLQKENIIDESGMPKERFSAEFPKEGPSILRIQQVVRGDSAAYFCASSRGTGGQALSYEQYFGPGTRLTVT.

The chain couples TRBV2 to TRBJ2-7, with TRBD2 matching over 14 bases. Germline loops: CDR1 SNHLY, CDR2 FYNNEI. This CDR3 contains 16 residues. J lost 5 bases, V lost 4 bases, and 7 bases had no gene match. The CDR3 region has the DNA TGTGCCAGCAGTGCGGGCTTGGGACTAGCGGGAGACGAGCAGTACTTC. The encoded protein is CASSAGLGLAGDEQYF.

The chain uses TRBV18 and TRBJ2-1, with 8 nucleotides matching TRBD1. V dropped 3 bases and J dropped 6; count of bases not matched to a gene: 10. The CDR3 runs to 16 residues. Per the germline V gene, CDR1 is KGHSH and CDR2 is LQKENI. The CDR3 is CASSPQDRGGFNEQFF. The CDR3 bases are TGTGCCAGCTCACCCCAAGACAGGGGTGGTTTCAATGAGCAGTTCTTC.

The chain uses TRBV29-1 and TRBJ2-7; D gene ambiguous. Germline lookup yields CDR1 SQVTM and CDR2 ANQGSEA. This CDR3 region has 15 residues. Deletions cut 4 bases from V and 0 bases from J, with 16 bases between. The CDR3 sequence: CSVVWVGSYSYEQYF. The CDR3 nucleotides are TGCAGCGTTGTGTGGGTAGGGTCGTACTCCTACGAGCAGTACTTC.

The gene calls are TRBV15 and TRBJ2-7; 7 bases map to TRBD1. Trimming took 2 bases from V and 0 from J; bases not matched to a gene: 7. This CDR3 is 16 amino acids long. The germline gives CDR1 LNHNV, CDR2 YYDKDF (reference sequence). The CDR3 region is CATSRSTTGLSYEQYF. CDR3 nucleotide sequence: TGTGCCACCAGCAGATCTACGACAGGGCTCTCCTACGAGCAGTACTTC.

The chain uses TRBV28 and TRBJ2-1; 8 bases are shared with TRBD2. Germline values: CDR1 MDHEN, CDR2 SYDVKM. The junction had 6 bases not matched to a gene; V was cut back by 5 bases and J by 0 bases. The CDR3 consists of 16 residues. CDR3: CASSPESGSSYNEQFF. CDR3 sequence (DNA): TGTGCCAGCAGTCCGGAAAGCGGGAGCTCCTACAATGAGCAGTTCTTC.

The sample holds many counts of this clone. V usage is TRBV6-4 and J usage is TRBJ2-1; 11 bases fit TRBD1. CDR3 length equals 16 residues. V gave up 4 bases and J gave up 3 bases; unmatched junction bases: 5. Germline V gene lookup returns CDR1 MRHNA and CDR2 SNTAGT. The CDR3 spells CASSGTGTGGYNEQFF. The CDR3 coding sequence is TGTGCCAGCAGTGGGACCGGGACAGGGGGCTACAATGAGCAGTTCTTC.

This clone turned up a few times. No conserved phenylalanine or tryptophan is present at the end of the CDR3, so a read error is the likely explanation. The DNA is omitted, as the CDR3 cannot be located on it reliably, and the CDR3 follows TCRdb's listing. The rearrangement joins TRBV5-3 to TRBJ2-3; the table's D call of TRBD1 was not tested on the DNA. TRBV5-3 is classed as an ORF, of uncertain function. The CDR3 length equals 8 residues, ends included. This CDR3 reads CARSLSLG.

V is TRBV7-9 and J is TRBJ1-1; perhaps TRBD1 as D (6 bases). CDR3 size: 13 residues. Trimming removed 2 bases from V and 7 bases from J, with 11 bases in between. Germline-derived CDR1 and CDR2 are SEHNR and FQNEAQ (reference sequence). CDR3 nucleotides: TGTGCCAGCAGCTTATCGGGGGCAATTGAAGCTTTCTTT. Its protein product is CASSLSGAIEAFF. Full variable domain (outside the CDR3, taken from reference TRBV7-9 and TRBJ1-1): DTGVSQNPRHKITKRGQNVTFRCDPISEHNRLYWYRQTLGQGPEFLTYFQNEAQLEKSRLLSDRFSAERPKGSFSTLEIQRTEQGDSAMYLCASSLSGAIEAFFGQGTRLTVV.

To note about this clone: A much more abundant neighbour one base away suggests this may be a read error. This sample also contains other DNA sequences that code for the same CDR3. This sequence joins TRBV6-5 and TRBJ1-2; 7 bases fit TRBD1. Germline V gives CDR1 MNHEY, CDR2 SVGAGI. CDR3 size: 13 residues. The V gene end was trimmed by 6 bases and the J gene end by 6 bases; junction bases not matched to a gene: 7. CDR3 nucleotides: TGTGCCAGCAGCAGGCAGGGGGGTCATGGCTACACCTTC. As protein: CASSRQGGHGYTF.

This clone was detected only a few times. The chain carries TRBV11-2 and TRBJ2-7; TRBD2 matches at 8 bases. The germline V gene encodes CDR1 SGHAT and CDR2 FQNNGV. The CDR3 totals 15 residues. The V gene end was trimmed by 3 bases and the J gene end by 5 bases; junction bases not matched to a gene: 9. The CDR3 loop is CASSFWLAGPHEQYF. The DNA for the CDR3 is TGTGCCAGCAGCTTTTGGCTAGCGGGTCCTCACGAGCAGTACTTC. Filled out from reference TRBV11-2 and TRBJ2-7, the complete variable domain reads EAGVAQSPRYKIIEKRQSVAFWCNPISGHATLYWYQQILGQGPKLLIQFQNNGVVDDSQLPKDRFSAERLKGVDSTLKIQPAKLEDSAVYLCASSFWLAGPHEQYFGPGTRLTVT.

The V gene is TRBV5-1, the J gene TRBJ2-6; 16 bases align to TRBD2. After removal of 4 bases from V and 2 bases from J, the junction contained 6 bases not matched to a gene. The CDR3 is made up of 19 amino acids. The V gene's germline CDR1 is SGHRS and CDR2 YFSETQ. The CDR3 region has the DNA TGCGCCAGCAGCCCCGGGACTAGCGGGAGGGCCGCTGGGGCCAACGTCCTGACTTTC. Amino acid sequence: CASSPGTSGRAAGANVLTF.